A single TCR beta chain is shown here with its context. This specimen comes from a study of blood T cell repertoires in COVID-19. About the study: From the United States, Italy and Spain came samples of acute and convalescent COVID-19. PBMCs, B-cell-depleted T cells, or T cells were the source of the cDNA or gDNA that made up the material.

Looked up from germline, CDR1 is MNHEY and CDR2 is SMNVEV (reference sequence). The trim removed 8 bases at V and 5 bases at J, leaving 11 bases unmatched. The CDR3 totals 14 residues. Under the authors' procedure: How many nucleated cells were present was estimated from reference gene primer amplification. Some clones are missing from TCRdb's copy, which holds only in-frame ones; the method was immunoSEQ multiplex PCR. From that table come the V and J calls and clone size; the DNA was used to work out D and trimming. The sample records around 90,000 clones, over 80% being singletons. Source material: peripheral blood. The chain has TRBV27 and TRBJ1-2, with 7 bases identical to TRBD1. The clonotype originates from a woman in her 70s with active or convalescent COVID-19. The CDR3 here is CASGDPGTEYGYTF. For the CDR3, the DNA is TGTGCCAGCGGTGACCCCGGGACAGAATATGGCTACACCTTC.